A single sample gave rise to the 28 T cell receptor beta chains below, sequenced in a study of PD-1 blockade in classical Hodgkin lymphoma. The time point is: newly diagnosed, previously untreated cHL patient sample. The assay was immunoSEQ multiplex PCR, and TCRdb's table has in-frame clones only and misses some. Altogether tens of thousands of clones are present, more than 75% being singletons, with the ten largest covering roughly 5.3%. The source material was peripheral blood mononuclear cells (PBMCs). The receptors derive from a human donor with classical Hodgkin lymphoma.

CDR3 nucleotides: TGTGCCAGCAGCGGAGGACCCGGCGCAGATACGCAGTATTTT. Translated, it gives CASSGGPGADTQYF. The chain combines TRBV9 with TRBJ2-3; D remains ambiguous. The CDR3 runs 14 residues. Germline loops: CDR1 SGDLS, CDR2 YYNGEE. V gave up 3 bases and J gave up 4 bases, with 12 bases separating them.

The chain couples TRBV9 to TRBJ2-1, with D uncertain. Germline V gene data show CDR1 as SGDLS and CDR2 as YYNGEE. This CDR3 spans 14 amino acids. Trimming stripped 0 bases from V and 9 bases from J, with 13 bases between. CDR3 DNA: TGTGCCAGCAGCGTAGGTCAGGAGACGATTGAGCAGTTCTTC. Protein product: CASSVGQETIEQFF. The whole variable domain, remainder taken from reference TRBV9 and TRBJ2-1, is DSGVTQTPKHLITATGQRVTLRCSPRSGDLSVYWYQQSLDQGLQFLIQYYNGEERAKGNILERFSAQQFPDLHSELNLSSLELGDSALYFCASSVGQETIEQFFGPGTRLTVL.

The rearrangement links TRBV5-1 to TRBJ2-1; tentatively, D is TRBD2 (6 bases). There are 16 residues in the CDR3. The germline V gene encodes CDR1 SGHRS and CDR2 YFSETQ. V lost 3 bases and J 3 bases, leaving 16 bases between the germline ends. CDR3 sequence (DNA): TGCGCCAGCAGCTGGGGGACTGGGAACGACTACAATGAGCAGTTCTTC. Protein: CASSWGTGNDYNEQFF. Drawing the rest from reference TRBV5-1 and TRBJ2-1, the complete variable domain is KAGVTQTPRYLIKTRGQQVTLSCSPISGHRSVSWYQQTPGQGLQFLFEYFSETQRNKGNFPGRFSGRQFSNSRSEMNVSTLELGDSALYLCASSWGTGNDYNEQFFGPGTRLTVL.

The CDR3 coding sequence is TGTGCCAGCAGCTTAGCACGGGGGGCTGAAGCTTTCTTT. It is translated as CASSLARGAEAFF. J is TRBJ1-1 and V is TRBV11-2; a possible D gene is TRBD1 (5 bases). The CDR3 contains 13 residues. The V gene lost 1 base and the J gene lost 6 bases, with 9 bases spanning the gap. CDR1 is SGHAT and CDR2 is FQNNGV in the germline V gene.

This clone was picked up one time. The chain combines TRBV19 with TRBJ2-4, with D uncertain. The CDR3 has 11 amino acids. Germline CDR1 LNHDA, CDR2 SQIVND (reference sequence). Trimming removed 11 bases from V and 2 bases from J, with 7 bases in between. For the CDR3, the DNA is TGTGCCTCAGGACCCAAAAACATTCAGTACTTC. Its translation is CASGPKNIQYF.

This chain joins TRBV4-1 and TRBJ2-1; D is uncertain. The V end was cut by 3 bases, the J end by 0 bases, with 6 bases between. The CDR3 contains 14 residues. Per germline, CDR1 MGHRA and CDR2 YSYEKL. The CDR3 spells CASSHGGSYNEQFF. CDR3 sequence (DNA): TGCGCCAGCAGCCACGGTGGCTCCTACAATGAGCAGTTCTTC.

This rearrangement joins TRBV5-4 to TRBJ2-3; 11 bases are shared with TRBD2. The CDR3 totals 16 residues. Germline V CDR1 and CDR2: SGHNT, YYREEE (reference sequence). J gave up 3 bases and V 0 bases, and 3 bases lay outside the gene matches. The chain's CDR3 is CASSLGLAGTTDTQYF. The CDR3 nucleotides read TGTGCCAGCAGCTTGGGACTAGCGGGAACGACAGATACGCAGTATTTT.

This chain links TRBV9 with TRBJ2-1, with D maybe TRBD2 (8 bases). The V gene lost 0 bases and the J gene lost 8 bases, with 18 bases spanning the gap. CDR1 and CDR2 from the germline V gene are SGDLS and YYNGEE. There are 16 residues in the CDR3. CDR3 coding DNA: TGTGCCAGCAGCGTAGAGGGGGCGGGAGGTCCCCATGAGCAGTTCTTC. It translates to CASSVEGAGGPHEQFF.

The chain joins TRBV29-1 to TRBJ1-2; D gene ambiguous. Trimming removed 1 base at V and 2 bases at J, with 14 bases between. In germline, CDR1 is SQVTM, CDR2 ANQGSEA. The CDR3 has 15 amino acids. The CDR3 reads CSVEGAAHANYGYTF. The CDR3 DNA is TGCAGCGTTGAAGGGGCGGCGCATGCCAACTATGGCTACACCTTC.

This chain joins TRBV6-5 and TRBJ1-5; no clear D. Trimming removed 7 bases at V and 2 bases at J, with 15 bases between. From germline, CDR1 is MNHEY and CDR2 SVGAGI. The CDR3 length is 15 residues. The CDR3 region is CASTQVRGGNQPQHF. The CDR3 nucleotides read TGTGCCAGCACCCAAGTTCGGGGAGGCAATCAGCCCCAGCATTTT.

The rearrangement uses TRBV28 and TRBJ2-4, with 12 bases that match TRBD1. This CDR3 is built from 19 residues. CDR1 and CDR2 from the germline V gene are MDHEN and SYDVKM. V shed 3 bases and J 0 bases; nucleotides not matched to a gene: 9. CDR3 bases: TGTGCCAGCAGTTTGCCGGGACAGGGGGCGACCCTAGCCAAAAACATTCAGTACTTC. Protein sequence: CASSLPGQGATLAKNIQYF.

V usage is TRBV10-3 and J usage is TRBJ1-4; TRBD1 matches at 7 bases. V lost 8 bases to trimming and J lost 3 bases; unmatched junction nucleotides: 3. Per the germline V gene, CDR1 is ENHRY and CDR2 is SYGVKD. This CDR3 is built from 13 residues. This CDR3 is CAIRGQSNEKLFF. The CDR3 nucleotides are TGTGCCATCCGGGGACAGTCTAATGAAAAACTGTTTTTT.

The rearrangement uses TRBV2 and TRBJ2-3; the D gene is possibly TRBD2 (5 bases). CDR1 is SNHLY, CDR2 FYNNEI, per germline. Trimming took 6 bases from V and 0 from J, leaving 13 bases between them. The CDR3 has 15 amino acids. The DNA of the CDR3 is TGTGCCAGCAGGAGAAGGACGGGAAGCACAGATACGCAGTATTTT. Its translation is CASRRRTGSTDTQYF.

The chain joins TRBV7-2 to TRBJ1-5; perhaps TRBD1 as D (5 bases). Per the germline V gene, CDR1 is SGHTA and CDR2 is FQGNSA. This CDR3 region has 12 residues. V gave up 5 bases and J gave up 5 bases, with 7 bases separating them. The CDR3 loop reads CASSLRDQPQHF. CDR3 bases: TGTGCCAGCAGCCTCAGGGATCAGCCCCAGCATTTT.

CDR3 sequence reads: CASSSFTAEQYF. The DNA for the CDR3 is TGTGCCAGCAGTTCCTTTACTGCCGAGCAGTACTTC. The chain uses TRBV28 and TRBJ2-7, with D unresolved. Germline lookup yields CDR1 MDHEN and CDR2 SYDVKM. The CDR3 runs 12 residues. Trimming took off 4 bases at V and 6 bases at J, with 10 bases between the two ends. The whole variable domain, remainder taken from reference TRBV28 and TRBJ2-7, is DVKVTQSSRYLVKRTGEKVFLECVQDMDHENMFWYRQDPGLGLRLIYFSYDVKMKEKGDIPEGYSVSREKKERFSLILESASTNQTSMYLCASSSFTAEQYFGPGTRLTVT.

This chain connects TRBV4-1 to TRBJ2-1; 7 bases align to TRBD2. The germline gives CDR1 MGHRA, CDR2 YSYEKL. Trimming cost V 0 bases and J 12 bases; bases outside gene matches: 11. The CDR3 is 15 residues long. The CDR3 here is CASSQESLSERGQFF. The DNA of the CDR3 is TGCGCCAGCAGCCAAGAGAGCCTTTCGGAGCGGGGGCAGTTCTTC.

This chain links TRBV4-2 with TRBJ2-1; D gene unclear. This CDR3 is 14 amino acids long. Trimming shortened V by 4 bases and J by 1 base, and 8 bases separated the two germline ends. Per the germline V gene, CDR1 is LGHNA and CDR2 is YNFKEQ. The CDR3 sequence: CASSPVVSYNEQFF. CDR3 bases: TGTGCCAGCAGCCCAGTTGTGTCCTACAATGAGCAGTTCTTC.

V gene TRBV7-2 combines with J gene TRBJ2-7; a possible D gene is TRBD1 (6 bases). Germline loops: CDR1 SGHTA, CDR2 FQGNSA. V shed 5 bases and J shed 4 bases, with 12 bases lying between them. The length of the CDR3 is 13 residues. Here the CDR3 reads CASSRDIKYEQYV. For the CDR3, the DNA is TGTGCCAGCAGCCGGGACATAAAATACGAGCAGTACGTC.

The gene calls are TRBV27 and TRBJ1-4, with no clear D. Germline CDR1 and CDR2: MNHEY and SMNVEV (reference sequence). CDR3 length: 10 residues. The germline V and J ends were trimmed by 4 bases and 8 bases, with 2 bases remaining between them. In nucleotides, the CDR3 is TGTGCCAGCAGTTACGAAAAACTGTTTTTT. The encoded protein is CASSYEKLFF.

CDR3 amino acids: CASRVGRLAGVGNEQFF. CDR3 bases: TGTGCCAGCAGAGTGGGCCGACTAGCGGGAGTGGGCAATGAGCAGTTCTTC. This rearrangement joins TRBV27 to TRBJ2-1; 12 bases line up with TRBD2. Germline loops: CDR1 MNHEY, CDR2 SMNVEV (reference sequence). Trimming cost V 6 bases and J 6 bases; bases outside gene matches: 12. The CDR3 totals 17 residues.

The chain couples TRBV7-2 to TRBJ1-1; 7 positions match TRBD1. CDR1 and CDR2 (germline): SGHTA, FQGNSA. This CDR3 has 14 residues. The V segment lost 5 bases and the J segment 5 bases; nucleotides outside the gene matches: 8. The CDR3 loop is CASSPRQGRTEAFF. CDR3 in DNA: TGTGCCAGCAGCCCTAGACAGGGAAGGACTGAAGCTTTCTTT.

The rearrangement uses TRBV5-1 and TRBJ2-3; unclear D gene. The CDR3 loop spans 15 amino acids. Germline V gene sequence: CDR1 SGHRS, CDR2 YFSETQ. Trimming pared 0 bases from V and 0 bases from J, leaving 8 bases between. Here the CDR3 reads CASSLGAISTDTQYF. The CDR3 DNA sequence: TGCGCCAGCAGCTTGGGCGCCATTAGCACAGATACGCAGTATTTT.

The chain couples TRBV5-1 to TRBJ1-1, with 9 bases matching TRBD1. Germline V gene sequence: CDR1 SGHRS, CDR2 YFSETQ. The CDR3 has 16 amino acids. V gave up 4 bases and J gave up 0 bases; unmatched junction bases: 7. The CDR3 is CASSVGTGRMNTEAFF. DNA for the CDR3: TGCGCCAGCAGCGTAGGGACAGGGAGAATGAACACTGAAGCTTTCTTT.

This chain links TRBV7-9 with TRBJ1-2; D is uncertain. Trimming removed 5 bases from V and 8 bases from J, with 18 bases in between. Per germline, CDR1 SEHNR and CDR2 FQNEAQ (reference sequence). This CDR3 comprises 14 residues. CDR3 in DNA: TGTGCCAGCAGCCCCCCAGAGTTACCGGGCGGCTACACCTTC. Protein product: CASSPPELPGGYTF.

This clone was counted once. This sequence joins TRBV20-1 and TRBJ1-2; no clear D. The CDR3 contains 11 residues. CDR1 DFQATT and CDR2 SNEGSKA come from the germline V gene (reference sequence). Trimming stripped 5 bases from V and 4 bases from J, with 8 bases between. DNA for the CDR3: TGCAGTGCTCGGCCCGTCTATGGCTACACCTTC. Protein product: CSARPVYGYTF.

The chain carries TRBV6-5 and TRBJ1-4, with 8 bases fitting TRBD1. Germline V gene sequence: CDR1 MNHEY, CDR2 SVGAGI. V lost 4 bases, J lost 3 bases, and 4 bases stayed unmatched. The CDR3 covers 15 residues. CDR3 DNA sequence: TGTGCCAGCAGTTTGCAGGGGGCGGCTAATGAAAAACTGTTTTTT. Its protein product is CASSLQGAANEKLFF.

With regard to this clone: In the same sample, other DNA sequences code for this CDR3. The chain links TRBV29-1 to TRBJ2-7, with D maybe TRBD2 (7 bases). The CDR3 is 12 residues long. V was cut by 5 bases and J by 4 bases, with 12 bases left in between. Germline CDR1 is SQVTM and CDR2 is ANQGSEA. CDR3 protein: CSVRGRGYEQYF. CDR3 in DNA: TGCAGCGTTCGGGGGCGGGGGTACGAGCAGTACTTC.

The chain is built from TRBV9 and TRBJ1-2; TRBD1 aligns across 7 bases. In germline, CDR1 is SGDLS, CDR2 YYNGEE. This CDR3 is built from 15 residues. V was clipped by 2 bases and J by 4 bases; unmatched bases: 8. For the CDR3, the DNA is TGTGCCAGCAGCGTCGGACAGGCGGGGGGCTATGGCTACACCTTC. Translation: CASSVGQAGGYGYTF.